The source of this TCR beta chain is a study of PD-L1 blockade in urothelial cancer. Repertoires were generated with immunoSEQ multiplex PCR, while TCRdb's copy carries only in-frame clones and drops some. The data show approximately 91,000 clones, over 65% seen once. CDR3 size: 15 residues. From germline, CDR1 is SGHKS and CDR2 YYEKEE (reference sequence). Between the trimmed V and J ends, which lost 7 bases and 1 base, there was a span of 14 bases. Documented time point: peripheral blood 6 weeks after treatment start. Samples were collected from each patient before treatment and during treatment. Each patient gave between 1 and 8 of them in total.

The receptor was derived from a man between 65 and 80 years old with urothelial cancer. The genes are TRBV5-5 and TRBJ2-2, with no clear D. The material was PBMCs, obtained around atezolizumab (anti-PD-L1) treatment. Here the CDR3 DNA reads TGTGCCAGCCTATTCGGTGTCGGGAACACCGGGGAGCTGTTTTTT. Protein sequence: CASLFGVGNTGELFF.